Listed below are T cell receptor beta chains from one sample, sequenced in a study of shared clonotypes between healthy human individuals. Sequencing used immunoSEQ multiplex PCR; TCRdb keeps in-frame clones, though not all of them. The data hold millions of clones, with about 92% observed a single time. The material sequenced was naive CD4+ T cells from PBMCs. All receptors derive from a young man in good health. Some clones in this sample may be carry-over from other donors' samples. Both conserved end residues are trimmed from each CDR3. The order of the fields is J gene, V gene, CDR3 protein.

J: TRBJ1-5
V: TRBV27
CDR3: ASSALGQGFQPQH

J: TRBJ1-2
V: TRBV2
CDR3: ASSLLGQGSSGYT

J: TRBJ1-4
V: TRBV2
CDR3: ASTREKLF

J: TRBJ2-5
V: TRBV11-2
CDR3: ASTRILAAETQY

J: TRBJ2-3
V: TRBV5-1
CDR3: ASSFRDTDTQY

J: TRBJ2-7
V: TRBV7-9
CDR3: ASNLRETGKTEQY

J: TRBJ1-5
V: TRBV19
CDR3: ASSIVPDQPQH

J: TRBJ1-2
V: TRBV28
CDR3: ASSFKSPVGYT

J: TRBJ2-2
V: TRBV7-9
CDR3: ASRFGAGGPGELF

J: TRBJ2-4
V: TRBV2
CDR3: ALKGTENIQY

J: TRBJ2-1
V: TRBV7-8
CDR3: ASSSDRAGEQF

J: TRBJ1-5
V: TRBV28
CDR3: ASSGQTSNQPQH